Each of the 22 T cell receptor beta chains below was sequenced from the same sample in a study of T cell responses to AZD1222 COVID-19 vaccine. TCRdb's copy holds only in-frame clones and misses some; the assay was immunoSEQ multiplex PCR. The sample has some 100,000 clones, approximately 90% seen once. The source was peripheral blood, collected 28 days after the second AZD1222 dose. Receptor source: an adult who received the AZD1222 COVID-19 vaccine.

The chain combines TRBV3-1 (or the pseudogene TRBV3-2) with TRBJ1-1, with D tentatively TRBD1 (6 bases). Germline V lookup: CDR1 LGHDT, CDR2 YNNKEL (reference sequence). The length of the CDR3 is 14 residues. The V and J ends lost 0 bases and 4 bases respectively, with 9 bases between them. The CDR3 nucleotides read TGTGCCAGCAGCCAAGAGGAGGGGGGCACTGAAGCTTTCTTT. Its translation is CASSQEEGGTEAFF.

The chain combines TRBV7-3 with TRBJ2-3; 15 bases fit TRBD2. The trim removed 4 bases at V and 6 bases at J, leaving 14 bases unmatched. Germline V lookup: CDR1 SGHTA, CDR2 FQGTGA. CDR3 length: 19 amino acids. Here the CDR3 DNA reads TGTGCCAGCAGCTCTCACACCTTCGGACTAGCGGGAGGGCCGGATACGCAGTATTTT. Its translation is CASSSHTFGLAGGPDTQYF.

This chain connects TRBV19 to TRBJ2-1, with TRBD2 identical over 10 bases. This CDR3 is built from 15 residues. The ends lost 3 bases at V and 8 bases at J; junction bases unmatched: 7. Germline V gene lookup returns CDR1 LNHDA and CDR2 SQIVND (reference sequence). The CDR3 sequence is CASSMLASGSYEQFF. Here the CDR3 DNA reads TGTGCCAGTAGTATGTTGGCTAGCGGGAGTTATGAGCAGTTCTTC.

This clone came up once. The rearrangement links TRBV19 to TRBJ1-2; 7 bases fit TRBD1. The CDR3 is made up of 14 amino acids. Germline CDR1 is LNHDA and CDR2 is SQIVND (reference sequence). After removal of 3 bases from V and 8 bases from J, the junction contained 9 bases not matched to a gene. CDR3 DNA sequence: TGTGCCAGTAGTATCCTCGACAGGGTGGACGGCTACACCTTC. It encodes CASSILDRVDGYTF. Full variable domain (remainder filled in from reference TRBV19 and TRBJ1-2): DGGITQSPKYLFRKEGQNVTLSCEQNLNHDAMYWYRQDPGQGLRLIYYSQIVNDFQKGDIAEGYSVSREKKESFPLTVTSAQKNPTAFYLCASSILDRVDGYTFGSGTRLTVV.

This chain joins TRBV6-1 and TRBJ1-4, with TRBD1 matching 8 bases. Looked up from germline, CDR1 is MNHNS and CDR2 is SASEGT. V was pared by 3 bases and J by 4 bases, with 4 bases of the junction left unmatched. This CDR3 has 15 residues. CDR3 nucleotide sequence: TGTGCCAGCAGTGACCCGGGACAGGTTAATGAAAAACTGTTTTTT. It translates to CASSDPGQVNEKLFF.

The chain combines TRBV5-1 with TRBJ1-4, with 7 nucleotides matching TRBD1. This CDR3 contains 14 residues. Per the germline V gene, CDR1 is SGHRS and CDR2 is YFSETQ. Trimming removed 1 base from V and 6 bases from J; junction bases left unmatched: 3. The DNA of the CDR3 is TGCGCCAGCAGCTTGCGGGACAGTCATGAAAAACTGTTTTTT. Amino acid sequence: CASSLRDSHEKLFF.

The CDR3 is CASSGSNQPQHF. The CDR3 DNA sequence: TGTGCCAGCTCCGGTAGCAATCAGCCCCAGCATTTT. V gene TRBV25-1 combines with J gene TRBJ1-5; D ambiguous. CDR1 and CDR2 (germline): MGHDK, SYGVNS. The V end lost 8 bases, the J end lost 0 bases, and 5 bases lay between the germline ends. This CDR3 has 12 residues.

The chain carries TRBV9 and TRBJ1-2, with D uncertain. The CDR3 sequence is 15 residues long. Germline V gives CDR1 SGDLS, CDR2 YYNGEE. Between the trimmed V and J ends, which lost 4 bases and 2 bases, there was a span of 15 bases. DNA of the CDR3: TGTGCCAGCAGCACCCACCGGACGGTAAACTATGGCTACACCTTC. It codes for CASSTHRTVNYGYTF.

The chain recombines TRBV5-4 with TRBJ1-6; possible D gene TRBD1, 5 bases. This CDR3 is 15 amino acids long. V lost 1 base, J lost 10 bases, and 15 bases lay in between. Germline values: CDR1 SGHNT, CDR2 YYREEE (reference sequence). The CDR3 sequence: CASSLNGRGGSPLHF. CDR3 DNA sequence: TGTGCCAGCAGCTTGAACGGGAGGGGTGGATCACCCCTCCACTTT.

The gene calls are TRBV14 and TRBJ2-1; TRBD2 aligns across 12 bases. J lost 9 bases, V lost 0 bases, and 6 bases had no gene match. The CDR3 loop spans 16 amino acids. The V gene's germline CDR1 is SGHDN and CDR2 FVKESK. CDR3 region: CASSQESLAGGFEQFF. DNA of the CDR3: TGTGCCAGCAGCCAAGAGTCCCTAGCGGGAGGGTTTGAGCAGTTCTTC. The variable domain in full, completed from reference TRBV14 and TRBJ2-1, reads EAGVTQFPSHSVIEKGQTVTLRCDPISGHDNLYWYRRVMGKEIKFLLHFVKESKQDESGMPNNRFLAERTGGTYSTLKVQPAELEDSGVYFCASSQESLAGGFEQFFGPGTRLTVL.

The V and J genes are TRBV6-1 and TRBJ2-3; 8 bases fit TRBD1. There are 15 residues in the CDR3. V was clipped by 1 base and J by 3 bases; unmatched bases: 3. Germline CDR1 MNHNS, CDR2 SASEGT. The CDR3 bases are TGTGCCAGCAGTGAAGTGGACAGGGCTACAGATACGCAGTATTTT. Translating it yields CASSEVDRATDTQYF.

This clone has only a few counts. The chain recombines TRBV5-1 with TRBJ1-6; possibly TRBD1 for D (6 bases). Germline V gene sequence: CDR1 SGHRS, CDR2 YFSETQ. This CDR3 contains 17 residues. V lost 0 bases to trimming and J lost 5 bases, with 15 bases between them. CDR3 region: CASSLVARGPDNSPLHF. The CDR3 region has the DNA TGCGCCAGCAGCTTGGTTGCCCGGGGGCCGGATAATTCACCCCTCCACTTT.

The chain links TRBV7-3 to TRBJ2-3; 11 bases align to TRBD2. Germline assignment: CDR1 SGHTA and CDR2 FQGTGA. CDR3 length: 15 amino acids. Trimming took 3 bases from V and 5 from J; bases not matched to a gene: 4. In DNA, the CDR3 is TGTGCCAGCAGCTTGGGGACTAGCGGCGGAGATACGCAGTATTTT. Translated: CASSLGTSGGDTQYF.

This clone has ten or more counts. The chain recombines TRBV6-1 with TRBJ1-2; TRBD1 might be the D (6 bases). CDR1 is MNHNS, CDR2 SASEGT, per germline. V was cut by 3 bases and J by 4 bases, with 9 bases left in between. The CDR3 length is 13 residues. As DNA, the CDR3 is TGTGCCAGCAGTGAGACAGGATTCTATGGCTACACCTTC. This encodes CASSETGFYGYTF.

The chain uses TRBV28 and TRBJ2-1; tentative D call: TRBD1 (5 bases). The germline gives CDR1 MDHEN, CDR2 SYDVKM. The V gene lost 5 bases and the J gene lost 4 bases, with 12 bases spanning the gap. This CDR3 has 14 amino acids. CDR3: CASSQGIYYNEQFF. Here the CDR3 DNA reads TGTGCCAGCAGTCAGGGCATTTATTACAATGAGCAGTTCTTC. Complete variable domain (other parts from reference TRBV28 and TRBJ2-1): DVKVTQSSRYLVKRTGEKVFLECVQDMDHENMFWYRQDPGLGLRLIYFSYDVKMKEKGDIPEGYSVSREKKERFSLILESASTNQTSMYLCASSQGIYYNEQFFGPGTRLTVL.

The chain couples TRBV7-3 to TRBJ2-1, with D possibly being TRBD1 or TRBD2 (5 bases each). The V end lost 4 bases, the J end lost 4 bases, and 11 bases lay between the germline ends. This CDR3 has 14 residues. Germline CDR1 reads SGHTA; CDR2 reads FQGTGA. CDR3 in DNA: TGTGCCAGCAGCTCATCCGGGACGTACAATGAGCAGTTCTTC. This translates into CASSSSGTYNEQFF.

CDR3 coding DNA: TGTGCCAGCAGCCAAGGCGCTAGCGGGGATAGCACAGATACGCAGTATTTT. It codes for CASSQGASGDSTDTQYF. The J gene is TRBJ2-3, the V gene TRBV3-1 (or the pseudogene TRBV3-2); 9 nucleotides align to TRBD2. V lost 1 base to trimming and J lost 0 bases; unmatched junction nucleotides: 5. Germline V lookup: CDR1 LGHDT, CDR2 YNNKEL (reference sequence). The CDR3 extends over 17 amino acids.

The J gene is TRBJ2-5, the V gene TRBV5-6; 7 nucleotides align to TRBD2. This CDR3 contains 14 residues. Trimming took 2 bases from V and 5 from J; bases not matched to a gene: 6. Looked up from germline, CDR1 is SGHDT and CDR2 is YYEEEE. The CDR3 DNA is TGTGCCAGCAGCTTACTTGGAGCGGGGGAGACCCAGTACTTC. Translating it yields CASSLLGAGETQYF.

The chain combines TRBV7-3 with TRBJ2-3; perhaps D is TRBD1 or TRBD2 (5 bases each). Germline V gives CDR1 SGHTA, CDR2 FQGTGA. CDR3 length: 15 amino acids. Trimming stripped 2 bases from V and 0 bases from J, with 9 bases between. CDR3: CASSLGGTSTDTQYF. The CDR3 DNA reads TGTGCCAGCAGCTTAGGGGGAACTAGCACAGATACGCAGTATTTT.

V usage is TRBV12-5 and J usage is TRBJ1-1, with 7 bases identical to TRBD1. The CDR3 extends over 16 amino acids. Losses at the gene ends were 3 bases for V and 1 base for J; bases not matched to a gene: 8. Germline V CDR1 and CDR2: LGHNT, FRNRAP. The CDR3 nucleotides read TGTGCTAGTGGTTTCGAACTAGGGGGCGGGAACACTGAAGCTTTCTTT. Translating gives CASGFELGGGNTEAFF.

J is TRBJ2-3 and V is TRBV7-8; D unresolved. The CDR3 runs to 11 residues. Germline CDR1 reads SGHVS; CDR2 reads FQNEAQ. The ends were cut back, 1 base at V and 10 bases at J, with 6 bases in the middle. DNA of the CDR3: TGTGCCAGCAGCTTAGGCGTTGCGCAGTATTTT. This codes for CASSLGVAQYF.

This rearrangement joins TRBV24-1 to TRBJ2-3; D assignment may be TRBD1 or TRBD2 (5 bases each). In germline, CDR1 is KGHDR, CDR2 SFDVKD. CDR3 length: 13 amino acids. The ends were cut back, 5 bases at V and 5 bases at J, with 10 bases in the middle. The DNA of the CDR3 is TGTGCCACCAGTGGAGTTGGGGGAGATACGCAGTATTTT. It encodes CATSGVGGDTQYF.